One and the same sample provided the 23 T cell receptor beta chains below, sequenced in a study of cytomegalovirus exposure and HLA in healthy donors. With 60 Vbeta and 13 Jbeta primers, the PCR was carried out. Sequenced by immunoSEQ multiplex PCR; TCRdb stores in-frame clones only, minus some. The sample contains approximately 120,000 clones, roughly 78% of which appear only once. Sequencing was done on a sample of PBMCs. These receptors came from a man in his thirties or forties in good health and CMV-seronegative.

The CDR3 loop is CASSEAPQGLMNTEAFF. The CDR3 nucleotides are TGTGCCAGCAGTGAAGCGCCCCAGGGGCTAATGAACACTGAAGCTTTCTTT. This rearrangement joins TRBV6-1 to TRBJ1-1, with D maybe TRBD1 (6 bases). Trimming cost V 0 bases and J 0 bases, with 14 bases left between them. The CDR3 consists of 17 residues. Per germline, CDR1 MNHNS and CDR2 SASEGT.

The rearrangement links TRBV5-1 to TRBJ1-6, with TRBD1 matching 7 bases. Germline values: CDR1 SGHRS, CDR2 YFSETQ. The CDR3 loop spans 14 amino acids. Trimming cost V 6 bases and J 7 bases; bases outside gene matches: 7. The CDR3 is CASKERDRNSPLHF. The DNA of the CDR3 is TGCGCCAGCAAGGAGAGGGACAGAAATTCACCCCTCCACTTT.

This clone was found a few times. The V and J genes are TRBV4-1 and TRBJ2-7; D gene unclear. Germline V CDR1 and CDR2: MGHRA, YSYEKL. This CDR3 is built from 13 residues. V lost 3 bases and J lost 5, with 11 bases in between. CDR3 loop: CASSQGWANEQYF. CDR3 in DNA: TGCGCCAGCAGCCAGGGTTGGGCCAACGAGCAGTACTTC.

The genes are TRBV5-1 and TRBJ2-3, with 11 positions matching TRBD2. The V and J ends lost 7 bases and 5 bases, in that order; junction bases with no gene match: 6. CDR3 length: 14 amino acids. The germline gives CDR1 SGHRS, CDR2 YFSETQ. The CDR3 sequence is CASFAGTSGDTQYF. CDR3 coding DNA: TGCGCCAGCTTTGCTGGGACTAGCGGAGATACGCAGTATTTT.

The J gene is TRBJ1-2, the V gene TRBV14; 7 positions match TRBD1. Germline lookup yields CDR1 SGHDN and CDR2 FVKESK. This CDR3 comprises 16 residues. Trimming took 1 base from V and 6 from J; bases not matched to a gene: 11. The DNA for the CDR3 is TGTGCCAGCAGCCAAGTCGGGGGACAGTTCAAGGATGGCTACACCTTC. It specifies CASSQVGGQFKDGYTF.

V gene TRBV6-5 combines with J gene TRBJ2-7; 8 bases align to TRBD1. V lost 6 bases to trimming and J lost 7 bases; unmatched junction nucleotides: 8. Germline lookup yields CDR1 MNHEY and CDR2 SVGAGI. The CDR3 sequence is 13 residues long. In nucleotides, the CDR3 is TGTGCCAGCAGGGAGACAGGGGATCGTGAGCAGTACTTC. It codes for CASRETGDREQYF.

This chain uses TRBV19 with TRBJ2-3, with a possible D match to TRBD2 (5 bases). Germline CDR1 and CDR2: LNHDA and SQIVND (reference sequence). Trimming removed 3 bases at V and 4 bases at J, with 8 bases between. The CDR3 loop spans 13 amino acids. CDR3 in amino acids: CASSIQRADTQYF. CDR3 coding DNA: TGTGCCAGTAGTATTCAGAGGGCAGATACGCAGTATTTT.

V gene TRBV30 combines with J gene TRBJ1-5; TRBD1 might be the D (5 bases). The CDR3 is 15 residues long. Germline V CDR1 and CDR2: GTSNPN, SVGIG (reference sequence). V lost 2 bases, J lost 6 bases, and 17 bases lay in between. CDR3 DNA: TGTGCCTGGAGTCTTCCAAGGGGTAAGGGTCAGCCCCAGCATTTT. Translating gives CAWSLPRGKGQPQHF. Complete variable domain (other parts from reference TRBV30 and TRBJ1-5): SQTIHQWPATLVQPVGSPLSLECTVEGTSNPNLYWYRQAAGRGLQLLFYSVGIGQISSEVPQNLSASRPQDRQFILSSKKLLLSDSGFYLCAWSLPRGKGQPQHFGDGTRLSIL.

V gene TRBV30 combines with J gene TRBJ1-2; the D gene is possibly TRBD1 (6 bases). The germline V and J ends were trimmed by 1 base and 5 bases, with 20 bases remaining between them. Per germline, CDR1 GTSNPN and CDR2 SVGIG (reference sequence). This CDR3 comprises 16 residues. CDR3 nucleotide sequence: TGTGCCTGGAGTGAGGGGGGGGGTGCCCTCCGTTATGGCTACACCTTC. It codes for CAWSEGGGALRYGYTF. Using reference TRBV30 and TRBJ1-2 for the parts outside the CDR3, the full variable domain is SQTIHQWPATLVQPVGSPLSLECTVEGTSNPNLYWYRQAAGRGLQLLFYSVGIGQISSEVPQNLSASRPQDRQFILSSKKLLLSDSGFYLCAWSEGGGALRYGYTFGSGTRLTVV.

The chain uses TRBV5-1 and TRBJ2-5; the D gene is possibly TRBD2 (6 bases). V dropped 5 bases and J dropped 2 bases, with 13 bases sitting between them. The CDR3 totals 14 residues. Germline CDR1 reads SGHRS; CDR2 reads YFSETQ. The CDR3 spells CASRGGTDQETQYF. The CDR3 region has the DNA TGCGCCAGCAGAGGCGGGACGGATCAAGAGACCCAGTACTTC.

The gene calls are TRBV18 and TRBJ2-7; 12 nucleotides line up with TRBD2. In germline, CDR1 is KGHSH, CDR2 LQKENI. The CDR3 is 16 amino acids. V trimming: 6 bases; J trimming: 3 bases; junction bases outside the gene matches: 9. The DNA for the CDR3 is TGTGCCAGCTCCCAAACCCTAGCGGGGGGGATCTACGAGCAGTACTTC. It specifies CASSQTLAGGIYEQYF.

This clone was counted between two and nine times. V gene TRBV6-6 combines with J gene TRBJ2-7, with TRBD2 matching over 11 bases. The CDR3 is made up of 14 amino acids. Per germline, CDR1 MNHNY and CDR2 SVGAGI (reference sequence). V was clipped by 2 bases and J by 4 bases; unmatched bases: 1. In DNA, the CDR3 is TGTGCCAGCAGTTACACTAGCGGGGGTTACGAGCAGTACTTC. This translates into CASSYTSGGYEQYF.

This clone was seen once. The J gene is TRBJ1-1, the V gene TRBV30, with a weak D call TRBD1 (6 bases). V lost 5 bases and J lost 0, with 10 bases in between. The CDR3 totals 13 residues. The germline V gene encodes CDR1 GTSNPN and CDR2 SVGIG (reference sequence). For the CDR3, the DNA is TGTGCCTGGGAGACAGGCCTGAACACTGAAGCTTTCTTT. Protein sequence: CAWETGLNTEAFF.

This clone was observed once. The chain combines TRBV11-2 with TRBJ2-5, with 13 positions matching TRBD2. Germline loops: CDR1 SGHAT, CDR2 FQNNGV. V gave up 4 bases and J gave up 2 bases; unmatched junction bases: 4. The CDR3 sequence is 16 residues long. In DNA, the CDR3 is TGTGCCAGCAGCTCCAGACTAGCGGGGGGACAAGAGACCCAGTACTTC. Encoded protein: CASSSRLAGGQETQYF.

The chain links TRBV20-1 to TRBJ2-3; 7 positions match TRBD2. Germline V gene lookup returns CDR1 DFQATT and CDR2 SNEGSKA (reference sequence). The ends lost 7 bases at V and 4 bases at J; junction bases unmatched: 2. The CDR3 totals 11 residues. As DNA, the CDR3 is TGCAGTGGAGCGGGGTCAGATACGCAGTATTTT. Protein sequence: CSGAGSDTQYF.

The chain is built from TRBV10-2 and TRBJ1-6; no clear D. V gave up 1 base and J gave up 9 bases, with 10 bases separating them. CDR1 is WSHSY and CDR2 is SAAADI in the germline V gene. The CDR3 sequence is 14 residues long. The chain's CDR3 is CASSEFPSSSPLHF. The CDR3 DNA reads as TGCGCCAGCAGTGAGTTTCCCAGTTCTTCACCCCTCCACTTT.

The chain combines TRBV30 with TRBJ2-1; 7 positions match TRBD2. This CDR3 is 13 amino acids long. Germline CDR1 reads GTSNPN; CDR2 reads SVGIG (reference sequence). V dropped 4 bases and J dropped 9; count of bases not matched to a gene: 9. CDR3 loop: CAWMRGGDSEQFF. DNA for the CDR3: TGTGCCTGGATGCGTGGGGGGGATAGTGAGCAGTTCTTC.

V gene TRBV18 combines with J gene TRBJ2-1; a possible D gene is TRBD2 (5 bases). The CDR3 sequence is 15 residues long. V shed 3 bases and J shed 7 bases, with 16 bases lying between them. Germline-derived CDR1 and CDR2 are KGHSH and LQKENI. For the CDR3, the DNA is TGTGCCAGCTCACCGAGGGCGGCTAGTGAAAATGAGCAGTTCTTC. Its protein is CASSPRAASENEQFF.

The chain combines TRBV13 with TRBJ1-6, with D possibly TRBD1 on 5 matching bases. This CDR3 comprises 16 residues. V was shortened by 3 bases and J by 1 base, with 10 bases between the two germline ends. Germline V gene sequence: CDR1 PRHDT, CDR2 FYEKMQ (reference sequence). The DNA of the CDR3 is TGTGCCAGCAGCTTTGGGGGGGTGTCCTATAATTCACCCCTCCACTTT. Its translation is CASSFGGVSYNSPLHF.

The chain uses TRBV6-5 and TRBJ1-1; tentatively, D is TRBD1 (6 bases). The germline V and J ends were trimmed by 10 bases and 0 bases, with 18 bases remaining between them. CDR3 length: 15 residues. Germline V gives CDR1 MNHEY, CDR2 SVGAGI. The CDR3 loop reads CATSTGHLVNTEAFF. The CDR3 coding sequence is TGTGCCACATCAACGGGACATCTTGTGAACACTGAAGCTTTCTTT.

This chain links TRBV11-2 with TRBJ2-5, with D maybe TRBD2 (6 bases). The better agreement between TRBJ2-7 and the DNA end casts doubt on the J call. The CDR3 is 12 residues long. Germline-derived CDR1 and CDR2 are SGHAT and FQNNGV. The DNA for the CDR3 is TGTGCCAGCAGCTCGAGACTAGGCGAGCAGTACTTC. Protein: CASSSRLGEQYF.

This clone was picked up a small number of times. The genes are TRBV20-1 and TRBJ2-5; TRBD2 might be the D (6 bases). Trimming left V 7 bases short and J 2 bases short, with 8 bases between. Germline V gene data show CDR1 as DFQATT and CDR2 as SNEGSKA (reference sequence). This CDR3 region has 11 residues. The CDR3: CSGRGQETQYF. The CDR3 coding sequence is TGCAGTGGACGGGGGCAAGAGACCCAGTACTTC.

This chain links TRBV4-1 with TRBJ2-7; 7 bases are shared with TRBD1. V lost 1 base and J lost 3; bases outside the gene matches: 3. Germline CDR1 is MGHRA and CDR2 is YSYEKL. This CDR3 has 14 residues. The CDR3 here is CASSQAHRGYEQYF. In nucleotides, the CDR3 is TGCGCCAGCAGCCAAGCTCACAGGGGCTACGAGCAGTACTTC.